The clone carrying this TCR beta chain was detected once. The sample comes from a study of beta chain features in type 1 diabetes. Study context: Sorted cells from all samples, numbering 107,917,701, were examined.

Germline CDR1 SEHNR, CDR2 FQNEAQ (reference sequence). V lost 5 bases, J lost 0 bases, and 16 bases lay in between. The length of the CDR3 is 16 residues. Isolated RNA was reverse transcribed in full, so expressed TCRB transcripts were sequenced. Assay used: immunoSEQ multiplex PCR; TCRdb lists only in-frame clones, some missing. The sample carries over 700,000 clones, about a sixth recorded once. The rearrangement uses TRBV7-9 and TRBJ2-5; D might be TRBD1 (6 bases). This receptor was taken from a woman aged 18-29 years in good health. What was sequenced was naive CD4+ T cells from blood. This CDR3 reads CASSKSFQGYQETQYF. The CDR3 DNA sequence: TGTGCCAGCAGCAAATCCTTCCAGGGGTACCAAGAGACCCAGTACTTC. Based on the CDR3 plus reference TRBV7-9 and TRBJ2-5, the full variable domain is DTGVSQNPRHKITKRGQNVTFRCDPISEHNRLYWYRQTLGQGPEFLTYFQNEAQLEKSRLLSDRFSAERPKGSFSTLEIQRTEQGDSAMYLCASSKSFQGYQETQYFGPGTRLLVL.